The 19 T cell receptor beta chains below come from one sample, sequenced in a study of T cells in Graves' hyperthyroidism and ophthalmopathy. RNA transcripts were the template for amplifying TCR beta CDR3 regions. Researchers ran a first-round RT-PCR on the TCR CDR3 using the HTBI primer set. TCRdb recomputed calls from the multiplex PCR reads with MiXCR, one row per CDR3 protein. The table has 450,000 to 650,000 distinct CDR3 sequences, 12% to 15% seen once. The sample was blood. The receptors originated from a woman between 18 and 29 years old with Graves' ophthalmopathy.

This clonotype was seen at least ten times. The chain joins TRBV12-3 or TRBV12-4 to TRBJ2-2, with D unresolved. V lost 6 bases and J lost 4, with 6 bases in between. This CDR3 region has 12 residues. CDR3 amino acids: CASSQSTGELFF. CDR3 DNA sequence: TGTGCCAGCAGCCAGAGCACCGGGGAGCTGTTTTTT.

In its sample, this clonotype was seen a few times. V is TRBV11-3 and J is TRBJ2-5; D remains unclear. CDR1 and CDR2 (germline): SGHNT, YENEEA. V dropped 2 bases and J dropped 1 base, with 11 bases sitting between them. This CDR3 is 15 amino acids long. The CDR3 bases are TGTGCCAGCAGCTTAAGTTGGCAGACCCAAGAGACCCAGTACTTC. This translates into CASSLSWQTQETQYF.

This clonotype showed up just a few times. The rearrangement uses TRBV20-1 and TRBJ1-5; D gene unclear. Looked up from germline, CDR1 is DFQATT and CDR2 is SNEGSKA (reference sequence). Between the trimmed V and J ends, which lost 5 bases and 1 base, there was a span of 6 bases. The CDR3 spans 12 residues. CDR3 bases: TGCAGTGCTCAGTTCAGCAATCAGCCCCAGCATTTT. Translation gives CSAQFSNQPQHF.

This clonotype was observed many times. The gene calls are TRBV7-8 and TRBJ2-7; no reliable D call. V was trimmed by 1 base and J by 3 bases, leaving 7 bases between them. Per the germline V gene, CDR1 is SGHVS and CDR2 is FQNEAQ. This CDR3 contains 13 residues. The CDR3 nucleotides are TGTGCCAGCAGCTTAGAGAGTATCTACGAGCAGTACTTC. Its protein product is CASSLESIYEQYF.

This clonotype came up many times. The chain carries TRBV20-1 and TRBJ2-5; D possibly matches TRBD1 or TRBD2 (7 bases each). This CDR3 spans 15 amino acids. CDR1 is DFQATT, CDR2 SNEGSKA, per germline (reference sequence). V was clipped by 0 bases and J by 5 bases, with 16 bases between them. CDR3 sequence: CSARDQGEGLETQYF. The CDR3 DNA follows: TGCAGTGCTAGAGATCAGGGGGAGGGCCTGGAGACCCAGTACTTC.

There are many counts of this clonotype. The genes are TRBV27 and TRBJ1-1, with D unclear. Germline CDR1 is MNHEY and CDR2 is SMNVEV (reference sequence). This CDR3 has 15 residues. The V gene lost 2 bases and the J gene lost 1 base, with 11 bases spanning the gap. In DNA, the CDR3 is TGTGCCAGCAGTTTAAGTGGCAGCTCGAACACTGAAGCTTTCTTT. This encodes CASSLSGSSNTEAFF.

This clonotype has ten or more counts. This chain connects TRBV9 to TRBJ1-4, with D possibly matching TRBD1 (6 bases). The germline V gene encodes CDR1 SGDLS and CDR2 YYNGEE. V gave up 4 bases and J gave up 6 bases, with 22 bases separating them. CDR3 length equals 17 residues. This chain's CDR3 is CASSTGTPNRPDEKLFF. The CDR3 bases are TGTGCCAGCAGCACCGGGACACCGAACCGTCCGGATGAAAAACTGTTTTTT.

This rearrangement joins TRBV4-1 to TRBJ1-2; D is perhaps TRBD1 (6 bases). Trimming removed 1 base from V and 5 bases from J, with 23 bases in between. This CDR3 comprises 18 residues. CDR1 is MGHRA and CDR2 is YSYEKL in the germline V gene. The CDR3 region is CASSQGTTGSTGLYGYTF. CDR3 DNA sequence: TGCGCCAGCAGCCAAGGCACCACCGGCTCGACAGGTCTATATGGCTACACCTTC.

The CDR3 DNA follows: TGTGCCAGCAGCTCTACAGGGTATGATATGAACACTGAAGCTTTCTTT. Amino acid sequence: CASSSTGYDMNTEAFF. The chain joins TRBV5-6 to TRBJ1-1; a weak D match, TRBD1 (6 bases). The CDR3 loop spans 16 amino acids. Per germline, CDR1 SGHDT and CDR2 YYEEEE. Between the trimmed V and J ends, which lost 3 bases and 0 bases, there was a span of 15 bases.

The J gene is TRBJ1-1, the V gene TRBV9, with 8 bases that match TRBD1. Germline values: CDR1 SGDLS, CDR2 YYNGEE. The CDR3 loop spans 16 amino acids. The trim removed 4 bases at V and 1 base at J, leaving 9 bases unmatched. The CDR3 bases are TGTGCCAGCAGCTTACCCCCACAGGGGGGGAACACTGAAGCTTTCTTT. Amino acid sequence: CASSLPPQGGNTEAFF.

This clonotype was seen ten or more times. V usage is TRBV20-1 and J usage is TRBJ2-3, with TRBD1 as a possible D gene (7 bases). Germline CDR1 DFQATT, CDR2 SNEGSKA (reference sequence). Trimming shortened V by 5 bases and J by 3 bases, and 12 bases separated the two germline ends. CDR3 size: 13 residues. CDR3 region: CSASSGGTDTQYF. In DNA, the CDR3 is TGCAGTGCTTCCTCAGGGGGGACAGATACGCAGTATTTT.

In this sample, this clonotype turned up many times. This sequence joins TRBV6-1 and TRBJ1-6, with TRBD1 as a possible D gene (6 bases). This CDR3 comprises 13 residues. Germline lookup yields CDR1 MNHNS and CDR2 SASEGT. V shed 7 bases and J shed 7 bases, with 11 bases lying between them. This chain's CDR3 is CASMPTGNSPLHF. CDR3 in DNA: TGTGCCAGCATGCCTACAGGGAATTCACCCCTCCACTTT.

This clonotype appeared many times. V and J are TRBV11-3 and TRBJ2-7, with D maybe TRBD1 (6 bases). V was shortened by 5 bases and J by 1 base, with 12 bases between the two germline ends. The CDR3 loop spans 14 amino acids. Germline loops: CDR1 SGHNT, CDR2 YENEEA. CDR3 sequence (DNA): TGTGCCAGCAGCCTCCGGGACAAATCCTACGAGCAGTACTTC. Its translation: CASSLRDKSYEQYF. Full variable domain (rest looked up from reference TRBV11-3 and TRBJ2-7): EAGVVQSPRYKIIEKKQPVAFWCNPISGHNTLYWYLQNLGQGPELLIRYENEEAVDDSQLPKDRFSAERLKGVDSTLKIQPAELGDSAVYLCASSLRDKSYEQYFGPGTRLTVT.

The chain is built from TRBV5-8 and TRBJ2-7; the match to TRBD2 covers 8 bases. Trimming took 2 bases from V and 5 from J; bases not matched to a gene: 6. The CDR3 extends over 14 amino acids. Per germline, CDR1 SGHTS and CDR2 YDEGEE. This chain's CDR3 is CASSFAGLGHEQYF. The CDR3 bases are TGTGCCAGCAGCTTCGCGGGACTAGGTCACGAGCAGTACTTC.

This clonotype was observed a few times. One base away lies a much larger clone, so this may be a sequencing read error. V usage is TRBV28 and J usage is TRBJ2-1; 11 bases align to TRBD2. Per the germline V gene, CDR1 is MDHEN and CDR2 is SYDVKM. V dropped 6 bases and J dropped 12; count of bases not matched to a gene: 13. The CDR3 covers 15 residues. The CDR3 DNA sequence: TGTGCCAGCAGCTCCGGGACTAGCGGAATGGGGGGGCAGTTCTTC. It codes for CASSSGTSGMGGQFF. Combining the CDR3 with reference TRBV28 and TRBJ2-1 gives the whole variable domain DVKVTQSSRYLVKRTGEKVFLECVQDMDHENMFWYRQDPGLGLRLIYFSYDVKMKEKGDIPEGYSVSREKKERFSLILESASTNQTSMYLCASSSGTSGMGGQFFGPGTRLTVL.

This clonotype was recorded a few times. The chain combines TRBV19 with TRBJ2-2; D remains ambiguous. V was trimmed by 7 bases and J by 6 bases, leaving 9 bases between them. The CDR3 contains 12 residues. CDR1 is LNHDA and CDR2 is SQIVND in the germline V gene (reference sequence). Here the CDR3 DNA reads TGTGCCAGTAAGAGGAGATCCGGGGAGCTGTTTTTT. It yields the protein CASKRRSGELFF.

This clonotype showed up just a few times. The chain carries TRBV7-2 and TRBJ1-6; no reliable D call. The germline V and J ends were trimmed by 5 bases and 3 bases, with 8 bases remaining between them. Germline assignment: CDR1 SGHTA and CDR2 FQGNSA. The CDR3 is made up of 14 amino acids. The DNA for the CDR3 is TGTGCCAGCAGCCTCAGCGACTATAATTCACCCCTCCACTTT. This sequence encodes CASSLSDYNSPLHF.

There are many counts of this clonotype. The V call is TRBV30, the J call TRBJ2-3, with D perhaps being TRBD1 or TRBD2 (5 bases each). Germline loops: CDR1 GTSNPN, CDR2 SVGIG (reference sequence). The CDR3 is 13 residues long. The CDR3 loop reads CAGDQAEMNTQYF. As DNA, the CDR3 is TGTGCTGGGGACCAGGCTGAGATGAATACGCAGTATTTT.

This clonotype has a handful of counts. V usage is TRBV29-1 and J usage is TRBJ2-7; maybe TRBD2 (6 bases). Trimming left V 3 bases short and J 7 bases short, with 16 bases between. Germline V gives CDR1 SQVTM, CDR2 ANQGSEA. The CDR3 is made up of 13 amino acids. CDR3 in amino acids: CSVERGGPGEQYF. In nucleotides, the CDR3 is TGCAGCGTTGAGAGGGGAGGCCCCGGAGAGCAGTACTTC.